This T cell receptor beta chain was captured in a study of patients and donors after allogeneic stem cell transplantation. One entry per CDR3 protein, called by TCRdb with MiXCR from the RT-PCR reads. This sample carries 400,000 to 500,000 distinct CDR3 sequences, 16% of them seen once, and the ten largest clones take 7% to 7.5%. The CDR3 spans 15 residues. CDR1 and CDR2 (germline): SGHTA, FQGNSA. V was cut by 1 base and J by 3 bases, with 13 bases left in between. This clonotype was found a few times. The chain combines TRBV7-2 with TRBJ2-7, with D possibly being TRBD2 (6 bases). This receptor was obtained from a human donor who was either an allogeneic HSCT recipient or a stem cell or donor lymphocyte infusion donor (not recorded which). It is not recorded whose cells these are; they may come from a transplant donor. Source material: blood, either unsorted or a sorted T cell fraction (not recorded which). The CDR3 is CASSLDLTSFYEQYF. Here the CDR3 DNA reads TGTGCCAGCAGCTTAGATTTGACTAGTTTCTACGAGCAGTACTTC.